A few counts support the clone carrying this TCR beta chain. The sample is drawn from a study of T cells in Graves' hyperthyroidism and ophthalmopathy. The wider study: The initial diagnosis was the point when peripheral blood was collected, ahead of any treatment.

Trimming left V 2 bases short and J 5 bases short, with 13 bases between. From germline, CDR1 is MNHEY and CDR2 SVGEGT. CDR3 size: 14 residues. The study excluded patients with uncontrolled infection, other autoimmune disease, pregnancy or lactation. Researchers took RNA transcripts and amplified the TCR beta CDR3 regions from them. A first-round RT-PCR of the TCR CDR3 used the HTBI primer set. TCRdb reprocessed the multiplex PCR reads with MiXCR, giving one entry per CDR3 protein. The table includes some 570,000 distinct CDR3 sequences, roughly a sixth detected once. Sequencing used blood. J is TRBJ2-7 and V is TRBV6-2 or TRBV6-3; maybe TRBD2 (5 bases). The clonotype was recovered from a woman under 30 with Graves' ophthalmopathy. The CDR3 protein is CASSYTEGLHEQYF. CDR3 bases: TGTGCCAGCAGTTACACCGAGGGCCTACACGAGCAGTACTTC.